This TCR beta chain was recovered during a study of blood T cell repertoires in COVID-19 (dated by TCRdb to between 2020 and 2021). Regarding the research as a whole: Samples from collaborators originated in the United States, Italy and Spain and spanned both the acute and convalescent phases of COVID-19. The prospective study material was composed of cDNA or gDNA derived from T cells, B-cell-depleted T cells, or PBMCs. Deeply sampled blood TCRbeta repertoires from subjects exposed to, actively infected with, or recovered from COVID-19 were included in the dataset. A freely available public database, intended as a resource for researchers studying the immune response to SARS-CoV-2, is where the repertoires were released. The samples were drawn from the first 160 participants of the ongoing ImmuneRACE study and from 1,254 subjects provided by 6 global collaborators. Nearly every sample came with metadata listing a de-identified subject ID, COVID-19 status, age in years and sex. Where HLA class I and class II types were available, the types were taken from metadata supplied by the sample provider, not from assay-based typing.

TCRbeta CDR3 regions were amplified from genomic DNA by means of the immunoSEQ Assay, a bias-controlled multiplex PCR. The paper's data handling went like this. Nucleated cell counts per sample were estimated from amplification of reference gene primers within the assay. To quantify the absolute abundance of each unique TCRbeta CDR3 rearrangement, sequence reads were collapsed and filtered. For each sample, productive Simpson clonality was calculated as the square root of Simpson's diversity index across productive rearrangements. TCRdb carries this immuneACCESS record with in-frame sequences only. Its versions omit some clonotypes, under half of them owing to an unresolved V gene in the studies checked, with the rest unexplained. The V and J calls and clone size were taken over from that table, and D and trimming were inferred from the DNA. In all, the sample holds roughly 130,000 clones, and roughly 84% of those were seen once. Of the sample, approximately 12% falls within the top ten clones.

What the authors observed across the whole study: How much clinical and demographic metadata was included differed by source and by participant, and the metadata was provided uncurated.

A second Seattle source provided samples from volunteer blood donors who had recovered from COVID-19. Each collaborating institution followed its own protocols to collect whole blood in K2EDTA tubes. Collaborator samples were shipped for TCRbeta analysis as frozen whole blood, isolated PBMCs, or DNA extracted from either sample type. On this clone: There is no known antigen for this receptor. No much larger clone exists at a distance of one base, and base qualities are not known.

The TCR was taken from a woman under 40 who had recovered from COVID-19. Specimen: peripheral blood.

For the CDR3, the sequence is CASSAGQGGFGYNEQFF. Read as DNA, the sequence is TGTGCCAGCAGCGCGGGACAGGGGGGCTTTGGATACAATGAGCAGTTCTTC. The sequence is built from TRBV11-2 and TRBJ2-1; 11 middle bases align to TRBD1. In the germline V gene, CDR1 corresponds to SGHAT and CDR2 to FQNNGV. The CDR3, cysteine through phenylalanine, is 17 amino acids long. The CDR3 DNA has 51 bases and is translated from base 1. Relative to germline, V is missing 5 bases and J is missing 4 bases, with 10 bases of the junction outside any gene match.